The source of this T cell receptor (beta chain) is a study of T cells in Graves' hyperthyroidism and ophthalmopathy (dated by TCRdb to about 2019). Study-wide context: Peripheral blood was sampled at the time of initial diagnosis, prior to any treatment. According to the paper, TCR Vbeta CDR3 sequencing was carried out on some 140 peripheral blood samples, which came from 40 to 45 ophthalmopathy, 75 or so hyperthyroidism and around 17 progressor patients. Prospective prediction of ophthalmopathy was tested in an independent validation cohort of 18 to 20 hyperthyroidism patients and around 16 patients who later progressed to ophthalmopathy. After sampling, hyperthyroidism patients received methimazole starting at 30 mg daily, and ophthalmopathy patients received high-dose intravenous methylprednisolone. A discovery cohort of roughly 100 patients, about 43 with Graves' ophthalmopathy and approximately 57 with stable Graves' hyperthyroidism, was used to find distinguishing TCR V-J signatures. The 75 to 100 discovery patients were divided at random into training and test sets in a 7:3 ratio. The study also compared thyroid tissue and blood T-cell repertoires from about six Graves' hyperthyroidism patients.

Stable Graves' hyperthyroidism was defined as the absence of progression to ophthalmopathy over 18 months of follow-up. Hyperthyroidism patients were newly diagnosed, with disease duration under 2 months, and aged 18 to 65 years. Any patient with an uncontrolled infection, another autoimmune disease, pregnancy or lactation was excluded. Diagnoses were established on the basis of clinical symptoms, serum thyroxine and TRAb, thyroid ultrasound, and orbital computed tomography. PBMCs were separated from approximately 9.9 ml of fresh peripheral blood using Ficoll-Paque density gradient centrifugation. Total RNA was extracted with Trizol reagent, and quality was checked on an Agilent 2100 Bioanalyzer. This clonotype was recorded many times. Which antigen it targets is not known. No qualities accompany the bases; no much larger clone lies one base away. The TCR beta CDR3 regions were amplified from RNA transcripts. The TCR CDR3 was subjected to a first round of RT-PCR using the HTBI primer set and the Qiagen OneStep RT-PCR kit. Libraries were constructed in a second round of multiplex PCR, after which size selection and purification were carried out. Libraries were sequenced paired-end with 100 bp reads on an Illumina HiSeq2000. In the authors' own workflow: Raw data were processed with SOAPnuke, discarding reads with adapters, uncalled bases, mean Phred below 15, or no exact constant-primer or identifier match. High-quality paired reads were merged with COPE v1.2.5, and unique nucleotide sequences were defined as clonotypes. Clonotypes were aligned to IMGT TRBV, TRBD and TRBJ reference segments using MiTCR v1.1. Only V-J combinations with frequency above 0.0001, covering 99.2% of repertoires, were analysed. The TCS score was defined as the ratio of F50 (clonal expansion) to E x V (chaos), calculated using BLOSUM62-based TCRdist between CDR3 peptides within each V-J. Welch's t-statistics and random forest reduced 500 to 650 V-J features to 10 to 15, which were used in a naive Bayes classifier (R e1071). TCRdb passed the public sequencing reads through fastp at Q25 and MiXCR, retaining productive beta sequences. Identical CDR3 proteins give one entry, which carries the most common genes and DNA. For this entry, the V and J calls and clone size follow TCRdb and not the study's own pipeline. The sample yields about 700,000 distinct CDR3 sequences; 14% were counted once. The top ten constitute 10% to 13% of the sample.

Findings and caveats that apply to the study as a whole: Sample size was not statistically predetermined, and investigators were not blinded to group allocation. Blood samples also contained most of the expanded thyroid clonotypes (frequency above 0.001), which suggests that blood repertoires may reflect thyroid immune responses. In cross-validation, a model built on a 13 V-J signature told ophthalmopathy apart from stable hyperthyroidism with under 90% sensitivity and roughly 81% specificity, and in testing the same model reached 80%/75%. During validation, the model predicted progression to ophthalmopathy a median of about 6.5 months ahead of onset, with around 70% sensitivity and under 85% specificity.

The sequence came from a woman aged 18 to 35 with Graves' hyperthyroidism. Sample: blood.

The CDR3 protein: CSVVGGARETQYF. The nucleotide sequence is given as TGCAGCGTTGTCGGGGGGGCTAGGGAGACCCAGTACTTC. The chain joins TRBV29-1 to TRBJ2-5, with TRBD2 identical over 8 junction bases. The CDR3 runs 13 amino acids, cysteine and phenylalanine included. Solely the CDR3 DNA is kept, with 39 bases framed from the first base. CDR1 and CDR2, looked up from the germline V gene, are SQVTM and ANQGSEA. Trimming takes 4 bases off V and 5 bases off J; junction bases not matched to a gene: 6. Supplemented by the reference TRBV29-1 and TRBJ2-5 proteins around the CDR3, the complete variable domain is SAVISQKPSRDICQRGTSLTIQCQVDSQVTMMFWYRQQPGQSLTLIATANQGSEATYESGFVIDKFPISRPNLTFSTLTVSNMSPEDSSIYLCSVVGGARETQYFGPGTRLLVL.